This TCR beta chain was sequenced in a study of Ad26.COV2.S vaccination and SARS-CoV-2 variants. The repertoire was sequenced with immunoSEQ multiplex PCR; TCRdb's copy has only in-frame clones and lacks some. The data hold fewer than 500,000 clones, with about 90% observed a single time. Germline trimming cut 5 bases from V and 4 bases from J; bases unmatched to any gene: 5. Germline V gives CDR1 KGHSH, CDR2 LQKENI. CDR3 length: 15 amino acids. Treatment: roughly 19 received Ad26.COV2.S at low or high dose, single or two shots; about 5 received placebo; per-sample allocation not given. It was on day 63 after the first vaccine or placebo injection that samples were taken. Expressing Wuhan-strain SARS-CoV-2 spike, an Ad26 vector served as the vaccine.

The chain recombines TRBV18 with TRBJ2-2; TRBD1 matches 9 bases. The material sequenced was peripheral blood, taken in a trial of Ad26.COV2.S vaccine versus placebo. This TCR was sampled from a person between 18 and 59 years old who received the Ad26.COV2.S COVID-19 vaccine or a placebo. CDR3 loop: CASSSTGGLTGELFF. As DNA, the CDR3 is TGTGCCAGCTCATCTACAGGGGGCCTCACCGGGGAGCTGTTTTTT.